Listed here are 10 T cell receptor beta chains from one sample, sequenced in a study of shared clonotypes between healthy human individuals. The table came from immunoSEQ multiplex PCR; TCRdb's copy has only in-frame clones and leaves some out. The sample holds about half a million clones, roughly 77% seen once. Sequences were obtained from PBMCs. The origin of the receptors is a woman between 35 and 50 years old in good health. Some clones in this sample may be carry-over from other donors' samples.

This sequence joins TRBV18 and TRBJ2-7; 8 nucleotides line up with TRBD1. With 3 bases clipped from V and 3 bases from J, the junction kept 10 bases outside the gene matches. The CDR3 has 16 amino acids. The germline gives CDR1 KGHSH, CDR2 LQKENI. The CDR3 is CASSPQGASLVYEQYF. In nucleotides, the CDR3 is TGTGCCAGCTCACCCCAGGGGGCGAGCTTAGTCTACGAGCAGTACTTC.

A remark on this clone: One junction end does not reproduce the germline sequence, and a read error may be involved. This sequence joins TRBV7-7 and TRBJ2-7; 11 positions agree with TRBD2. The CDR3 totals 15 residues. Germline V lookup: CDR1 SSHAT, CDR2 FNYEAQ (reference sequence). The CDR3 DNA sequence: TGTGCTAGCAGCTCAGGGACTAGCGGATCCTACGAGCAGTACTTC. Translation: CASSSGTSGSYEQYF.

The chain combines TRBV10-3 with TRBJ1-5; maybe TRBD1 (5 bases). The germline V and J ends were trimmed by 2 bases and 1 base, with 9 bases remaining between them. Germline V gene data show CDR1 as ENHRY and CDR2 as SYGVKD. CDR3 length equals 15 residues. The DNA of the CDR3 is TGTGCCATCAGTGAGGCCAGGGAGAGCAATCAGCCCCAGCATTTT. Protein sequence: CAISEARESNQPQHF.

This clone was recorded a few times. The J gene is TRBJ1-4, the V gene TRBV4-2; TRBD1 agrees at 8 bases. V was pared by 2 bases and J by 8 bases, with 4 bases of the junction left unmatched. The germline V gene has CDR1 LGHNA and CDR2 YNFKEQ. The CDR3 sequence is 14 residues long. DNA of the CDR3: TGTGCCAGCAGCCAACAGGGGGCAAGGGAAAAACTGTTTTTT. This translates into CASSQQGAREKLFF.

This sequence joins TRBV28 and TRBJ1-5; TRBD1 matches at 8 bases. V lost 5 bases to trimming and J lost 4 bases; unmatched junction nucleotides: 16. The CDR3 runs to 18 residues. Germline CDR1 is MDHEN and CDR2 is SYDVKM. The CDR3 DNA reads TGTGCCAGCAGTCCCTCCAGATTTAGGACAGGGAGGAATCAGCCCCAGCATTTT. It specifies CASSPSRFRTGRNQPQHF.

This clone occurred many times. This rearrangement joins TRBV7-9 to TRBJ2-1; a weak D match, TRBD2 (7 bases). The germline V gene encodes CDR1 SEHNR and CDR2 FQNEAQ (reference sequence). The CDR3 spans 16 residues. The V end lost 5 bases, the J end lost 0 bases, and 14 bases lay between the germline ends. The CDR3 DNA follows: TGTGCCAGCAGCGCCTGGGGGGGCGTCTCCTACAATGAGCAGTTCTTC. It codes for CASSAWGGVSYNEQFF.

In its sample, this clone was seen once. The rearrangement uses TRBV5-6 and TRBJ1-2; 9 nucleotides agree with TRBD1. The germline CDR1 and CDR2 sequences are SGHDT and YYEEEE. Unmatched junction bases numbered 7, after V lost 2 bases and J lost 8 bases. CDR3 length: 14 residues. CDR3 in amino acids: CASSFTQGARGYTF. The CDR3 bases are TGTGCCAGCAGCTTCACACAGGGGGCGCGAGGCTACACCTTC.

The J gene is TRBJ1-2, the V gene TRBV4-1; D possibly corresponds to TRBD1 (5 bases). The CDR3 runs to 16 residues. Trimming pared 3 bases from V and 4 bases from J, leaving 18 bases between. Germline V CDR1 and CDR2: MGHRA, YSYEKL. The CDR3 DNA is TGCGCCAGCAGCCAGACCGAGGCAGGGACTGGCTATGGCTACACCTTC. Residues: CASSQTEAGTGYGYTF.

J is TRBJ2-1 and V is TRBV7-8; 11 bases are a match to TRBD2. The CDR3 consists of 15 residues. After removal of 5 bases from V and 8 bases from J, the junction contained 8 bases not matched to a gene. Germline CDR1 and CDR2: SGHVS and FQNEAQ. Here the CDR3 reads CASSPLAGGGHEQFF. DNA of the CDR3: TGTGCCAGCAGCCCATTAGCGGGAGGGGGGCATGAGCAGTTCTTC.

The CDR3 reads CASSLGRRASVAGELFF. The CDR3 region has the DNA TGTGCCAGCAGCTTGGGGAGGCGGGCTAGCGTAGCCGGGGAGCTGTTTTTT. The chain carries TRBV5-4 and TRBJ2-2; weak D call: TRBD2 (6 bases). The V and J ends lost 0 bases and 6 bases respectively, with 18 bases between them. Germline CDR1 SGHNT, CDR2 YYREEE (reference sequence). This CDR3 spans 17 amino acids.